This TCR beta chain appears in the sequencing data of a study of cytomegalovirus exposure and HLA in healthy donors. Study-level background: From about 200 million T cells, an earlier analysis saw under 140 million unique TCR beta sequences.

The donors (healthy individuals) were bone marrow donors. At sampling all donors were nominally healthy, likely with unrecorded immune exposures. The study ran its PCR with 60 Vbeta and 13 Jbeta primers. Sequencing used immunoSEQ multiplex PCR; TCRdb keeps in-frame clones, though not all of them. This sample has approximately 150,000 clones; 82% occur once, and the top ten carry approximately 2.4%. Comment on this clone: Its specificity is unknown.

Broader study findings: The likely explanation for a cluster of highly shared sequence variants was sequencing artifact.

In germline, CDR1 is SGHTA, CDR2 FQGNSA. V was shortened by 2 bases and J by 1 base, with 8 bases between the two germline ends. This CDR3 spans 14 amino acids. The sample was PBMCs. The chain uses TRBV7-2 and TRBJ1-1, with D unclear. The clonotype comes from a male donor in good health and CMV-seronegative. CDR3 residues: CASSLYLANTEAFF. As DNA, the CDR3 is TGTGCCAGCAGCTTATATCTGGCGAACACTGAAGCTTTCTTT. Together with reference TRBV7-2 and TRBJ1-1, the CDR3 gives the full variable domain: GAGVSQSPSNKVTEKGKDVELRCDPISGHTALYWYRQSLGQGLEFLIYFQGNSAPDKSGLPSDRFSAERTGGSVSTLTIQRTQQEDSAVYLCASSLYLANTEAFFGQGTRLTVV.